This T cell receptor beta chain was sequenced for a study of T cell responses to AZD1222 COVID-19 vaccine. Notes on this clone: The antigen remains unidentified.

Germline CDR1 reads SGDLS; CDR2 reads YYNGEE. Trimming pared 7 bases from V and 4 bases from J, leaving 3 bases between. The length of the CDR3 is 10 residues. Study-wide points: Of spike-specific TCRs, nearly half reportedly target regions left unmutated in variants.

Assay: immunoSEQ multiplex PCR; the TCRdb copy retains only in-frame clones and omits some. This sample has 95,000 to 100,000 clones, with roughly 84% found just once. The chain couples TRBV9 to TRBJ1-3; D is ambiguous. The starting material was peripheral blood, obtained 28 days after the second AZD1222 dose. This clonotype was sampled from an adult who received the AZD1222 COVID-19 vaccine. The CDR3 is CASSGNTIYF. In DNA, the CDR3 is TGTGCCAGCTCGGGAAACACCATATATTTT.